This paragraph reports one T cell receptor (beta chain). What antigen it recognizes has not been identified. No much larger clone exists at a distance of one base, and base qualities are not known. At one collaborating source in Seattle, patients were enrolled during active infection and were followed longitudinally through the course of disease. Collaborating institutions collected whole blood in K2EDTA tubes following their own protocols. Collaborator samples were shipped for TCRbeta analysis as frozen whole blood, isolated PBMCs, or DNA extracted from either sample type. The data derive from a study of blood T cell repertoires in COVID-19 (dated by TCRdb to 2018 to 2020). Study-level background: Samples covering the acute and convalescent phases of COVID-19 were provided by collaborators in the United States, Italy and Spain. Subjects who had been exposed to COVID-19, were actively infected with it, or had recovered from it provided the deeply sampled blood TCRbeta repertoires that made up the dataset. The material from the prospective study consisted of cDNA or gDNA derived from T cells, B-cell-depleted T cells, or PBMCs. Samples were obtained from the ongoing ImmuneRACE study (first 160 participants) and from 1,000 to 1,500 subjects provided by 6 global collaborators. The repertoires were released in a freely available public database meant as a resource for research on the immune response to SARS-CoV-2. Where available, HLA class I and class II types were obtained from metadata supplied by the sample provider rather than from assay-based typing. Sample metadata almost always included a de-identified subject ID, COVID-19 status, age in years and sex. Overall study outcomes, separate from this receptor: The amount of clinical and demographic metadata varied by source and participant and was provided uncurated.

TCRbeta CDR3 regions were amplified from genomic DNA using the immunoSEQ Assay, a bias-controlled multiplex PCR. For the original study's pipeline: Within the assay, amplification of reference gene primers was used to estimate how many nucleated cells each sample contained. To quantify the absolute abundance of each unique TCRbeta CDR3 rearrangement, sequence reads were collapsed and filtered. For each sample, productive Simpson clonality was calculated as the square root of Simpson's diversity index across productive rearrangements. Not all clones reach the TCRdb copy of this immuneACCESS table, which keeps in-frame sequences only. Checked studies attribute under half of the gap to unresolved V genes and leave the rest unexplained. The V and J calls and the clone size are those of that table, but D and trimming were determined from the DNA. Within this sample are some 120,000 clones, with 90% of them counted one time only. The top ten clonotypes cover 4% to 5% of the sample.

The CDR3 sequence holds 11 residues, the cysteine and phenylalanine included. Of all the DNA, just the CDR3 is kept, 33 bases in frame from base 1. The junction carries 7 bases between V and J, which are trimmed by 4 bases and 8 bases respectively. As encoded in the germline V gene, CDR1 is KGHDR while CDR2 is SFDVKD. Sequenced sample: peripheral blood. This clonotype was sampled from a man aged 55-75 years with COVID-19, enrolled during active disease. The receptor chain draws on TRBV24-1 and TRBJ1-2, with the D gene not confidently named. The DNA sequence is TGTGCCACCAGTGACCCACTCGGCTACACCTTC. Its product reads: CATSDPLGYTF.